Listed here are 13 T cell receptor beta chains from one sample, sequenced in a study of glioma-infiltrating T cells after dendritic cell vaccination. Assay used: immunoSEQ multiplex PCR; TCRdb lists only in-frame clones, some missing. The top ten hold 2% to 2.5% of the sample, which has about 76,000 clones, around 87% seen once. Time point here: after dendritic cell vaccination, including at tumor progression/relapse. The sequencing here drew on blood, taken after dendritic cell vaccination. The source of these receptors is a human donor with glioblastoma.

This chain joins TRBV5-4 and TRBJ1-5; D is possibly TRBD1 (6 bases). This CDR3 has 14 residues. Germline V gene data show CDR1 as SGHNT and CDR2 as YYREEE (reference sequence). The V gene lost 2 bases and the J gene lost 7 bases, with 13 bases spanning the gap. CDR3 residues: CASSLAGVKQPQHF. DNA for the CDR3: TGTGCCAGCAGCTTAGCAGGGGTGAAGCAGCCCCAGCATTTT. Filled out from reference TRBV5-4 and TRBJ1-5, the complete variable domain reads ETGVTQSPTHLIKTRGQQVTLRCSSQSGHNTVSWYQQALGQGPQFIFQYYREEENGRGNFPPRFSGLQFPNYSSELNVNALELDDSALYLCASSLAGVKQPQHFGDGTRLSIL.

The chain couples TRBV5-4 to TRBJ1-1, with TRBD1 matching 8 bases. CDR1 and CDR2 (germline): SGHNT, YYREEE (reference sequence). Trimming cost V 3 bases and J 5 bases; bases outside gene matches: 9. The CDR3 totals 15 residues. CDR3 in amino acids: CASSSRTGMGTEAFF. The CDR3 coding sequence is TGTGCCAGCAGCTCCCGGACAGGGATGGGAACTGAAGCTTTCTTT.

The chain links TRBV19 to TRBJ2-1, with D tentatively TRBD1 (5 bases). Trimming took off 5 bases at V and 1 base at J, with 18 bases between the two ends. The CDR3 contains 17 residues. Germline V gene sequence: CDR1 LNHDA, CDR2 SQIVND (reference sequence). CDR3 sequence: CASSPLDGATSYNEQFF. DNA for the CDR3: TGTGCCAGTAGTCCACTCGATGGGGCGACTTCCTACAATGAGCAGTTCTTC.

V is TRBV19 and J is TRBJ1-1; D is undetermined. Germline loops: CDR1 LNHDA, CDR2 SQIVND (reference sequence). V was clipped by 0 bases and J by 1 base, with 9 bases between them. This CDR3 spans 15 amino acids. As DNA, the CDR3 is TGTGCCAGTAGTATAGAGGGCAGACCGAACACTGAAGCTTTCTTT. Protein product: CASSIEGRPNTEAFF.

V and J are TRBV5-5 and TRBJ1-2; weak D call: TRBD1 (5 bases). CDR1 is SGHKS, CDR2 YYEKEE, per germline (reference sequence). The CDR3 runs 13 residues. Trimming stripped 2 bases from V and 3 bases from J, with 8 bases between. The CDR3 loop reads CASSFREDYGYTF. The DNA for the CDR3 is TGTGCCAGCAGCTTCAGGGAGGACTATGGCTACACCTTC.

V usage is TRBV5-4 and J usage is TRBJ2-7, with TRBD2 matching over 8 bases. Germline loops: CDR1 SGHNT, CDR2 YYREEE (reference sequence). The CDR3 is made up of 15 amino acids. The V gene end was trimmed by 0 bases and the J gene end by 1 base; junction bases not matched to a gene: 3. CDR3 bases: TGTGCCAGCAGCTTGGAAGCGGGGGTTTCCTACGAGCAGTACTTC. It is translated as CASSLEAGVSYEQYF.

The chain carries TRBV6-5 and TRBJ2-7, with TRBD2 identical over 9 bases. Per the germline V gene, CDR1 is MNHEY and CDR2 is SVGAGI. V was clipped by 0 bases and J by 3 bases; unmatched bases: 6. The CDR3 loop spans 16 amino acids. This chain's CDR3 is CASSYSAGGSIYEQYF. CDR3 sequence (DNA): TGTGCCAGCAGTTACTCGGCGGGGGGGTCAATCTACGAGCAGTACTTC.

The chain uses TRBV6-5 and TRBJ2-1; D unclear. Germline V gene data show CDR1 as MNHEY and CDR2 as SVGAGI. V was clipped by 7 bases and J by 6 bases, with 13 bases between them. This CDR3 has 13 residues. The CDR3 DNA is TGTGCCAGCAAAGAACTTTTGCTCAATGAGCAGTTCTTC. Translating gives CASKELLLNEQFF.

The chain combines TRBV2 with TRBJ2-3; 10 bases agree with TRBD2. Germline V gene lookup returns CDR1 SNHLY and CDR2 FYNNEI. The CDR3 runs 16 residues. Trimming removed 3 bases from V and 2 bases from J; junction bases left unmatched: 5. CDR3 sequence (DNA): TGTGCCAGCAGTGACGGTCTAGCGGGGGCCACAGATACGCAGTATTTT. Protein sequence: CASSDGLAGATDTQYF.

The chain combines TRBV6-5 with TRBJ2-5; D remains unclear. The CDR3 is 12 amino acids. V was shortened by 5 bases and J by 5 bases, with 9 bases between the two germline ends. Germline V gene lookup returns CDR1 MNHEY and CDR2 SVGAGI. The CDR3 DNA reads as TGTGCCAGCAGTGAGGCCCGCGAGACCCAGTACTTC. It yields the protein CASSEARETQYF.

The chain uses TRBV6-1 and TRBJ2-7; TRBD1 aligns across 9 bases. V trimming: 11 bases; J trimming: 0 bases; junction bases outside the gene matches: 2. Germline CDR1 and CDR2: MNHNS and SASEGT. The CDR3 is made up of 12 amino acids. CDR3 coding DNA: TGTGCCGGGGGACAGGGCTCCTACGAGCAGTACTTC. It codes for CAGGQGSYEQYF.

The table lists this clone with a few counts. The chain couples TRBV19 to TRBJ1-2; D perhaps matches TRBD1 (6 bases). CDR1 and CDR2 from the germline V gene are LNHDA and SQIVND (reference sequence). V was clipped by 2 bases and J by 7 bases, with 17 bases between them. The CDR3 has 15 amino acids. CDR3: CASSIMAVVRGGYTF. Written as DNA, the CDR3 is TGTGCCAGTAGTATAATGGCAGTCGTCAGGGGTGGCTACACCTTC.

V is TRBV7-2 and J is TRBJ2-1; TRBD1 aligns across 10 bases. The germline V gene encodes CDR1 SGHTA and CDR2 FQGNSA. The CDR3 totals 17 residues. V was pared by 4 bases and J by 12 bases, with 18 bases of the junction left unmatched. Here the CDR3 reads CASSSTRYPTGGRRQFF. The DNA of the CDR3 is TGTGCCAGCAGCTCAACCCGCTACCCGACAGGGGGCCGAAGGCAGTTCTTC.